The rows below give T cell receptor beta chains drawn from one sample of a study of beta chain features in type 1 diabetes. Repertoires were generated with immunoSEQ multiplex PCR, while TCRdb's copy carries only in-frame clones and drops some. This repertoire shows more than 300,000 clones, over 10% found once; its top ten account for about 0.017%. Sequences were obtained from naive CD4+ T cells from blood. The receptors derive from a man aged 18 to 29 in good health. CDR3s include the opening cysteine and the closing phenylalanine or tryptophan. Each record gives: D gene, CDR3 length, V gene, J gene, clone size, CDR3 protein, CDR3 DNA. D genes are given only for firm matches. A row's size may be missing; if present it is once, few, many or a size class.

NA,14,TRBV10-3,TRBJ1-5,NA,CAISRDGVNQPQHF,TGTGCCATCAGCCGCGACGGAGTCAATCAGCCCCAGCATTTT
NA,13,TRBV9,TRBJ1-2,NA,CASSVSTGDGYTF,TGTGCCAGCAGCGTATCCACGGGGGACGGCTACACCTTC
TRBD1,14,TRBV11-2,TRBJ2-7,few,CASSSAQGGYEQYF,TGTGCCAGCAGCTCCGCACAGGGGGGCTACGAGCAGTACTTC
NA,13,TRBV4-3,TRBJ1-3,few,CASSQDRGNTIYF,TGCGCCAGCAGCCAAGACAGGGGAAACACCATATATTTT
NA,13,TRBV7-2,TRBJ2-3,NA,CASSLGGADTQYF,TGTGCCAGCAGCTTAGGGGGGGCAGATACGCAGTATTTT
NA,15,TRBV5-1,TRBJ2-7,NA,CASSLVDPGISEQYF,TGCGCCAGCAGCTTGGTTGATCCAGGGATTTCGGAGCAGTACTTC
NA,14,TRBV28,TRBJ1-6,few,CATAGGTVNSPLHF,TGTGCCACCGCGGGGGGCACCGTTAATTCACCCCTCCACTTT
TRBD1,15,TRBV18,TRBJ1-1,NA,CASSPTGGSNTEAFF,TGTGCCAGCTCACCGACAGGGGGCTCAAACACTGAAGCTTTCTTT
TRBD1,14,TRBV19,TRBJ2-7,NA,CASSIDRGQYEQYF,TGTGCCAGTAGTATTGACAGGGGGCAATACGAGCAGTACTTC
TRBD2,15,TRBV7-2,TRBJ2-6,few,CASSLAGTGANVLTF,TGTGCCAGCAGTCTAGCGGGAACTGGGGCCAACGTCCTGACTTTC
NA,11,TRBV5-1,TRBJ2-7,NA,CASSLADEQYF,TGCGCCAGCAGCTTGGCGGACGAGCAGTACTTC